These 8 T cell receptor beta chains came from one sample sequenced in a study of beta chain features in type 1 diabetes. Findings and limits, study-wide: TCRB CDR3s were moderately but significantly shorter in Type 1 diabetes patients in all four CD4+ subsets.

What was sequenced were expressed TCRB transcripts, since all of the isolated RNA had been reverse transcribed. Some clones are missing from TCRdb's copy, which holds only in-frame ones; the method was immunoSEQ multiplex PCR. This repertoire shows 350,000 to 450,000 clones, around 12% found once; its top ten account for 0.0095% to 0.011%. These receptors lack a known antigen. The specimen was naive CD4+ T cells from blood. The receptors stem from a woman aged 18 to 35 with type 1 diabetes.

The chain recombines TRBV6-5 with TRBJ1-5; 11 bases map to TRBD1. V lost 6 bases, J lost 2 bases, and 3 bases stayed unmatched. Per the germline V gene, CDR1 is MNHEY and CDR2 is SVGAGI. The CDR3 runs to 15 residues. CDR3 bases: TGTGCCAGCAGAGGACAGGGGGCCGGCAATCAGCCCCAGCATTTT. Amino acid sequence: CASRGQGAGNQPQHF.

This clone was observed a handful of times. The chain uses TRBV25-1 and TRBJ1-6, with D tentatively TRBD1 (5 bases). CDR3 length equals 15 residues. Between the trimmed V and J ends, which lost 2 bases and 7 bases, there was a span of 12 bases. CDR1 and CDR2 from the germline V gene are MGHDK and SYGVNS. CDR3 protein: CASSEPRAGNSPLHF. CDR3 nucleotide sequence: TGTGCCAGCAGTGAACCCAGGGCAGGCAATTCACCCCTCCACTTT.

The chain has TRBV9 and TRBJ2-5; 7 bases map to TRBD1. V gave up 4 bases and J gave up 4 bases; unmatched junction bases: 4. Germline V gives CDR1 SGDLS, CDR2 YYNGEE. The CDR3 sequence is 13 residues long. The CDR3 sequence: CASSPRTGETQYF. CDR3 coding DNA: TGTGCCAGCAGCCCAAGGACAGGAGAGACCCAGTACTTC.

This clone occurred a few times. The CDR3 here is CASSSRQGGDYGYTF. CDR3 nucleotide sequence: TGTGCCAGCAGCTCCCGACAGGGAGGCGACTATGGCTACACCTTC. This chain joins TRBV7-9 and TRBJ1-2; 7 bases map to TRBD1. The CDR3 has 15 amino acids. Unmatched junction bases numbered 8, after V lost 4 bases and J lost 3 bases. Germline V gene data show CDR1 as SEHNR and CDR2 as FQNEAQ (reference sequence).

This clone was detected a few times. CDR3 nucleotide sequence: TGTGCCAGCAGTTTATCGCCTAGCGGGAGGGCCTACGAGCAGTACTTC. Protein sequence: CASSLSPSGRAYEQYF. The genes are TRBV28 and TRBJ2-7; 12 bases map to TRBD2. Germline V gene sequence: CDR1 MDHEN, CDR2 SYDVKM. CDR3 length equals 16 residues. The trim removed 1 base at V and 2 bases at J, leaving 3 bases unmatched.

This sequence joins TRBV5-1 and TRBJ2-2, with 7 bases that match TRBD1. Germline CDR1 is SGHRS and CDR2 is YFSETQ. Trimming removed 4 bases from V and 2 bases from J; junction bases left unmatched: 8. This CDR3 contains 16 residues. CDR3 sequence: CASSRGQTINTGELFF. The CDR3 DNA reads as TGCGCCAGCAGCCGGGGACAGACGATTAACACCGGGGAGCTGTTTTTT.

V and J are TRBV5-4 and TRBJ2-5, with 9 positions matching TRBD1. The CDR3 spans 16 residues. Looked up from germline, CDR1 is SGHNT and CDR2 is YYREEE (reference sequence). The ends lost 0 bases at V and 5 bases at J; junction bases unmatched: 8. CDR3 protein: CASSLAQGTGSETQYF. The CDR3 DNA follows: TGTGCCAGCAGCTTGGCCCAGGGGACAGGGTCGGAGACCCAGTACTTC.

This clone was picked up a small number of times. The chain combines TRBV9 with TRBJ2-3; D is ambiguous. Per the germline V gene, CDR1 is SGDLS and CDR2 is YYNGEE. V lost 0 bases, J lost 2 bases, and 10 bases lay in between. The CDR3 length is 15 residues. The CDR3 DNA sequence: TGTGCCAGCAGCGTAGGACACCTCCTCACAGATACGCAGTATTTT. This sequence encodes CASSVGHLLTDTQYF.